The source of this T cell receptor beta chain is a study of radiotherapy plus CTLA-4 blockade in lung cancer. The CDR3 runs 16 residues. V dropped 2 bases and J dropped 4 bases, with 12 bases sitting between them. Germline V lookup: CDR1 LGHNA, CDR2 YNFKEQ. General study results and limits: The best prediction of response reportedly came from early blood T cell clone dynamics, with interferon-beta. In blood, TCR clones derived from the tumor expanded after radiotherapy plus ipilimumab.

Produced via immunoSEQ multiplex PCR; TCRdb's table is partial and in-frame only. This sample has about 97,000 clones, with about four fifths found just once. A single count supports this clone. The antigen is not known. In chemo-refractory metastatic non-small-cell lung cancer, patients got ipilimumab CTLA-4 blockade together with focal radiation. The receptor's source is a human donor with non-small cell lung cancer who had a partial response to radiotherapy plus ipilimumab. Some clones in this sample may be carry-over from other donors' samples. The chain uses TRBV4-2 and TRBJ2-6; D possibly corresponds to TRBD2 (5 bases). Sequenced here: peripheral blood, sampled from a patient treated with radiotherapy plus ipilimumab. The CDR3 region is CASSQTGEPGANVLTF. DNA of the CDR3: TGTGCCAGCAGCCAAACCGGGGAGCCCGGGGCCAACGTCCTGACTTTC.